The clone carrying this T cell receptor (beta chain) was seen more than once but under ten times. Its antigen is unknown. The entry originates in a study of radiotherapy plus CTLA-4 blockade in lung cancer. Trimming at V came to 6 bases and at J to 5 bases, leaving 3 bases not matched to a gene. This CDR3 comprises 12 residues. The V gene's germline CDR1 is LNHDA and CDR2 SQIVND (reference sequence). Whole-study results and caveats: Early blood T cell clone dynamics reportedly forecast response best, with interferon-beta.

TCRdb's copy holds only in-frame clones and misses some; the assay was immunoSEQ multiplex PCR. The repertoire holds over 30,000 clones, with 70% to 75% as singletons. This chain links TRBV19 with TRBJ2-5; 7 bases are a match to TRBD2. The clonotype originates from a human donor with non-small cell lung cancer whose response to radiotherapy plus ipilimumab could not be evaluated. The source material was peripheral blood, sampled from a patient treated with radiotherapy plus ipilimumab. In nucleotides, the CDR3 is TGTGCCAGTAGGCAAGCGGGGGAGACCCAGTACTTC. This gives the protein CASRQAGETQYF.